These T cell receptor beta chains were read from a single sample in a study of CD8+ T cells in alopecia areata. Sequencing was performed with immunoSEQ multiplex PCR; in TCRdb, only in-frame clones are kept and a portion is missing. Of 130,000 or so clones detected, approximately 47% appear once; the ten largest clones hold roughly a tenth. The sample comprised NKG2D-low CD8+ T cells sorted from blood. Receptors were obtained from a human donor with alopecia areata. Both conserved end residues are part of each CDR3. A D gene is named only where the DNA matches it firmly. Clone size is shown for a subset of rows, as once, few, many or a class of expanded clone.

cdr3_nt,cdr3_aa,clone_size,v_call,d_call,j_call
TGTGCCTGGAGTTCTGTGCCAGACAGTCCGGATTCACCCCTCCACTTT,CAWSSVPDSPDSPLHF,few,TRBV30,-,TRBJ1-6
TGTGCCAGCAGCCCGACAGGGGGCGATGGCTACACCTTC,CASSPTGGDGYTF,few,TRBV5-4,TRBD1,TRBJ1-2
TGCAGCGTTTTTGGCGTTAGCTCTGGGGCCAACGTCCTGACTTTC,CSVFGVSSGANVLTF,-,TRBV29-1,-,TRBJ2-6
TGCGCCAGCAGCCAGAGGGCTGGTTGGGACACTGAAGCTTTCTTT,CASSQRAGWDTEAFF,-,TRBV4-1,-,TRBJ1-1
TGTGCCAGCAGCCGAGGTGTGAGCAATCAGCCCCAGCATTTT,CASSRGVSNQPQHF,-,TRBV27,-,TRBJ1-5
TGTGCCAGCAGTGACCAGTGGGCTAGCGACCCCGAGCAGTACTTC,CASSDQWASDPEQYF,-,TRBV6-4,-,TRBJ2-7
TGCAGCGTTCTCAGCGGGAGGGCTTACAATGAGCAGTTCTTC,CSVLSGRAYNEQFF,-,TRBV29-1,TRBD2,TRBJ2-1
TGTGCCAGCAGTCATCCAGGGGACAATGAGCAGTTCTTC,CASSHPGDNEQFF,-,TRBV27,-,TRBJ2-1
TGTGCCAGTAGTATAGATACTCCACTAGCGGGAGGCTTCCAAGAGACCCAGTACTTC,CASSIDTPLAGGFQETQYF,few,TRBV19,TRBD2,TRBJ2-5
TGTGCCTGGAGGACAAGCTACAATGAGCAGTTCTTC,CAWRTSYNEQFF,few,TRBV30,-,TRBJ2-1
TGTGCCAGCAGCCAGGAATTGGACAGGGTGGACACTGAAGCTTTCTTT,CASSQELDRVDTEAFF,few,TRBV14,TRBD1,TRBJ1-1
TGTGCCAGCAGTTTATCAGACAGCTCCTACGAGCAGTACTTC,CASSLSDSSYEQYF,-,TRBV28,-,TRBJ2-7
TGTGCCAGCCTTGCGGGACGGAGATACTACACCTTC,CASLAGRRYYTF,-,TRBV2,-,TRBJ1-2
TGCAGTGCTAGAGATGGGCAGCCCCAGCATTTT,CSARDGQPQHF,-,TRBV20-1,-,TRBJ1-5
TGCAGCGTTGTGGTCGGTGAAGCTTTCTTT,CSVVVGEAFF,few,TRBV29-1,-,TRBJ1-1
TGCAGCGTTGGGGGCCAGGGTCTAGCGGGAGAAGATCTCGTCGGGAGGTATAGTGACTTGGAGTACTTC,CSVGGQGLAGEDLVGRYSDLEYF,few,TRBV29-1,TRBD2,TRBJ2-7
TGTGCCAGCTCACCAGAGGTCCGGACGGGGGGTGTAACCCAGTACTTC,CASSPEVRTGGVTQYF,-,TRBV18,TRBD2,TRBJ2-5
TGTGCCAGCAGCTTAGGCGTGGGCACTGAAGCTTTCTTT,CASSLGVGTEAFF,-,TRBV11-2,-,TRBJ1-1
TGTGCCAGCAGCCGGGAACCCGGAGGCACAGATACGCAGTATTTT,CASSREPGGTDTQYF,-,TRBV7-8,-,TRBJ2-3
TGCAGCGTTGGGTGGGACAGCGTTATGAACACTGAAGCTTTCTTT,CSVGWDSVMNTEAFF,once,TRBV29-1,TRBD1,TRBJ1-1
TGTGCCAGCAGCCATCTCCGGGCGGAGCAGTTCTTC,CASSHLRAEQFF,few,TRBV14,-,TRBJ2-1
TGTGCCTGGGGGACAAGCTACGAGCAGTACTTC,CAWGTSYEQYF,-,TRBV30,-,TRBJ2-7
TGTGCCAGCAAGGGAGATACGCAGTATTTT,CASKGDTQYF,-,TRBV14,-,TRBJ2-3
TGTGCCAGCAGTTTAATGAGTGTTGCGTACAATGAGCAGTTCTTC,CASSLMSVAYNEQFF,-,TRBV27,-,TRBJ2-1
TGCAGCGTTGAATCGGCCAAGGACTATGGCTACACCTTC,CSVESAKDYGYTF,-,TRBV29-1,-,TRBJ1-2
TGCAGCGCCCTACAGGGCAGCACCTACGAGCAGTACTTC,CSALQGSTYEQYF,-,TRBV29-1,-,TRBJ2-7
TGCAGCGCTCCGGGACTAGCGGGACCCTCAGATACGCAGTATTTT,CSAPGLAGPSDTQYF,-,TRBV29-1,TRBD2,TRBJ2-3
TGCAGCGTTGAACTAGAACAGGGGGCAAGTTCCTACGAGCAGTACTTC,CSVELEQGASSYEQYF,-,TRBV29-1,TRBD1,TRBJ2-7
TGCGCCAGCAGCCCAGGGGTCCAAGAGACCCAGTACTTC,CASSPGVQETQYF,-,TRBV4-1,-,TRBJ2-5
TGTGCCAGCAGCCCCCCGGGCAGGGTCCCGGAGACCCAGTACTTC,CASSPPGRVPETQYF,-,TRBV28,-,TRBJ2-5
TGTGCCAGCAGCTTAGCGGGTACCCAAGAGACCCAGTACTTC,CASSLAGTQETQYF,few,TRBV7-9,-,TRBJ2-5
TGCAGCGTTGTAGGGGGGACAGATTATGGCTACACCTTC,CSVVGGTDYGYTF,few,TRBV29-1,TRBD1,TRBJ1-2
TGCAGCGTTGAAACCGGGACGGGGGGTGAAAAACTGTTTTTT,CSVETGTGGEKLFF,-,TRBV29-1,-,TRBJ1-4
TGTGCCAGCAGCAGCCGACCGGAGGGGGCGTACCAAGAGACCCAGTACTTC,CASSSRPEGAYQETQYF,-,TRBV9,-,TRBJ2-5
TGCAGCGTTGCCGCGGGAGGGGGGGACATTCAGTACTTC,CSVAAGGGDIQYF,-,TRBV29-1,TRBD2,TRBJ2-4
TGTGCCTGTCTACAGGGATGGGAGCAGTTCTTC,CACLQGWEQFF,-,TRBV30,-,TRBJ2-1
TGCAGCGTCGAGGCCCCTCGGGAGGTGCGGACCCAGTACTTC,CSVEAPREVRTQYF,-,TRBV29-1,TRBD2,TRBJ2-5
TGCAGCGTTGATGCCGGCTACTCCTACGAGCAGTACTTC,CSVDAGYSYEQYF,-,TRBV29-1,-,TRBJ2-7
TGTGCCAGCAGCCCAGGGACAGGTGGCACAGATACGCAGTATTTT,CASSPGTGGTDTQYF,-,TRBV7-6,TRBD1,TRBJ2-3
TGTGCCAGCAGTGACCCGGACAGGAGAGACGAGCAGTACTTC,CASSDPDRRDEQYF,once,TRBV2,TRBD1,TRBJ2-7